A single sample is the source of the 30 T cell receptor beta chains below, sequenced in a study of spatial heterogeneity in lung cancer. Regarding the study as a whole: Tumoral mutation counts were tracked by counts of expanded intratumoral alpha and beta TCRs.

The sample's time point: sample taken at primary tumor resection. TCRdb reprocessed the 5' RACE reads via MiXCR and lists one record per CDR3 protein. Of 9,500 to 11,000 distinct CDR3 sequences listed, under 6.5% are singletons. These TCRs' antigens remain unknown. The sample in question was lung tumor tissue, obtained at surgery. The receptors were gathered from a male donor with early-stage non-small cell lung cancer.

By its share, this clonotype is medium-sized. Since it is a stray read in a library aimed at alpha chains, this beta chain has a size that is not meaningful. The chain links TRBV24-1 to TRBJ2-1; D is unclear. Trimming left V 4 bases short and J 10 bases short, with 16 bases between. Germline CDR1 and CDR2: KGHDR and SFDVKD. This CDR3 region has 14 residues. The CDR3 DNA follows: TGTGCCACCAGTGACGAGAGTAGAGGAGACGAGCAGTTCTTC. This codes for CATSDESRGDEQFF.

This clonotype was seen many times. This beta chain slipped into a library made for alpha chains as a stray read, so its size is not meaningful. The chain's CDR3 is CSARRSWLADTQYF. The CDR3 DNA reads TGCAGTGCTAGACGATCATGGCTAGCGGATACGCAGTATTTT. This chain uses TRBV20-1 with TRBJ2-3, with D possibly TRBD2 on 6 matching bases. V was shortened by 2 bases and J by 6 bases, with 15 bases between the two germline ends. The CDR3 covers 14 residues. Looked up from germline, CDR1 is DFQATT and CDR2 is SNEGSKA (reference sequence).

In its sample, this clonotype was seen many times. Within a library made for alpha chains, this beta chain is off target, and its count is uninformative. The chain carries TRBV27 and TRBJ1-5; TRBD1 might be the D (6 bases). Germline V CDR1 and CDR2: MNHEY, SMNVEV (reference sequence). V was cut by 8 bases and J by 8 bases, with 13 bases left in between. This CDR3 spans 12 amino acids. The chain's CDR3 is CASGGGGEPQHF. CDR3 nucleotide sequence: TGTGCCAGCGGGGGAGGGGGAGAGCCCCAGCATTTT.

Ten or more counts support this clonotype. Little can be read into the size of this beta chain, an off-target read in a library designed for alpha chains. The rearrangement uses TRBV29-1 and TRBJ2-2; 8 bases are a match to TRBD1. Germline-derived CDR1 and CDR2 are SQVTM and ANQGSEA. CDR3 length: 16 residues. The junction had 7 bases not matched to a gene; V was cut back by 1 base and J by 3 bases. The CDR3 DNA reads TGCAGCGTTGAAGTCCAGCAGGGGGCCGACACCGGGGAGCTGTTTTTT. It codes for CSVEVQQGADTGELFF.

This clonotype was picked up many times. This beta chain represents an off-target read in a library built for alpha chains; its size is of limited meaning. CDR3 amino acids: CATSDLTGSMGFNEKLFF. As DNA, the CDR3 is TGTGCCACCAGTGACCTTACAGGGAGTATGGGGTTTAATGAAAAACTGTTTTTT. The gene calls are TRBV24-1 and TRBJ1-4; tentatively, D is TRBD1 (6 bases). Germline loops: CDR1 KGHDR, CDR2 SFDVKD. V lost 4 bases to trimming and J lost 4 bases, with 21 bases between them. There are 18 residues in the CDR3.

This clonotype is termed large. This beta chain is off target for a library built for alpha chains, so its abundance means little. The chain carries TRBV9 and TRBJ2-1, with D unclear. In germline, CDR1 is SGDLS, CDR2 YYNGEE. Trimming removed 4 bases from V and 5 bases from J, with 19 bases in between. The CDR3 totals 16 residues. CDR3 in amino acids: CASSTQTIGQNNEQFF. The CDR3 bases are TGTGCCAGCAGCACCCAGACAATCGGCCAAAACAATGAGCAGTTCTTC.

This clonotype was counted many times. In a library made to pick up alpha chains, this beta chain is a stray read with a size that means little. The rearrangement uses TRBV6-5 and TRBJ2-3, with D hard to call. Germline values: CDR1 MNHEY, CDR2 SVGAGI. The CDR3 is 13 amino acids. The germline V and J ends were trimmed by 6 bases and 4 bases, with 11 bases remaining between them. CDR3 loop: CASRRHLADTQYF. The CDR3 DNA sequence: TGTGCCAGCAGACGGCACTTAGCAGATACGCAGTATTTT.

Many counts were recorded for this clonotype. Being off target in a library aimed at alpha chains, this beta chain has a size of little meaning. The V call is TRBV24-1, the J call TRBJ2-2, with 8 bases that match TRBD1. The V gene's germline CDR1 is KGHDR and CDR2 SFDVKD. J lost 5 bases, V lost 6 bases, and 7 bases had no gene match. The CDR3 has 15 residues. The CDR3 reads CATSPGQETTGELFF. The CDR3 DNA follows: TGTGCCACCAGTCCGGGACAGGAGACTACCGGGGAGCTGTTTTTT.

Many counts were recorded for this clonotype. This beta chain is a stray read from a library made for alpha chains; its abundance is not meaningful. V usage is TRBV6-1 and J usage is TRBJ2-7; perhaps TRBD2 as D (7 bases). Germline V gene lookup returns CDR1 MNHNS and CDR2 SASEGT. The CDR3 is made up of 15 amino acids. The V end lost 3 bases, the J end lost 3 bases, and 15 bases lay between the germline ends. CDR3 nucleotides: TGTGCCAGCAGTGACCCAAGGGGGGGTTACTACGAGCAGTACTTC. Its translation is CASSDPRGGYYEQYF.

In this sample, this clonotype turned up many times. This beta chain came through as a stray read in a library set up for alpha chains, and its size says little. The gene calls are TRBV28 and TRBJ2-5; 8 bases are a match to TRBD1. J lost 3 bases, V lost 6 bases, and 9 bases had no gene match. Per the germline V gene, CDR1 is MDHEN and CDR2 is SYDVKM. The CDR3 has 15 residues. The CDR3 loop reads CASRLWRQGKETQYF. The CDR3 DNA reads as TGTGCCAGCAGACTATGGAGACAGGGGAAAGAGACCCAGTACTTC.

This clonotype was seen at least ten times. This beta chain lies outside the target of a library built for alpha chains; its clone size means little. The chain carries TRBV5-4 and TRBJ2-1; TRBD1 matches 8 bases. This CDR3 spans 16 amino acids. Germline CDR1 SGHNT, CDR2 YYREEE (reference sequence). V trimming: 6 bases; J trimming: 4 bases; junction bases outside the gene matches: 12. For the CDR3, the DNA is TGTGCCAGCAACAACAGGGGGAACCTGGGGTACAATGAGCAGTTCTTC. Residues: CASNNRGNLGYNEQFF.

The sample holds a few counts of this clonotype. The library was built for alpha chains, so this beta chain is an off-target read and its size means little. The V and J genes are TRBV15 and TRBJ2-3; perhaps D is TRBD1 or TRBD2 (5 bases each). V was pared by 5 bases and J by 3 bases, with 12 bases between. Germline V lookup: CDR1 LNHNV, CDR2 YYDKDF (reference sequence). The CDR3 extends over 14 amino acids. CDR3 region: CATSPTGPTDTQYF. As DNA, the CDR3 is TGTGCCACCAGCCCCACGGGGCCTACAGATACGCAGTATTTT. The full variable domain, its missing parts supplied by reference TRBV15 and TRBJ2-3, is DAMVIQNPRYQVTQFGKPVTLSCSQTLNHNVMYWYQQKSSQAPKLLFHYYDKDFNNEADTPDNFQSRRPNTSFCFLDIRSPGLGDTAMYLCATSPTGPTDTQYFGPGTRLTVL.

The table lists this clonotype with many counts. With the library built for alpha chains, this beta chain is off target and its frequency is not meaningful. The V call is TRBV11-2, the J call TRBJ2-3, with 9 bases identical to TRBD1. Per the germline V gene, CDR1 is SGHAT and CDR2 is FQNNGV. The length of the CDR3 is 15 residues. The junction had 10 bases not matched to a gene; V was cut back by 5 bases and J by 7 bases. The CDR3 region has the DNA TGTGCCAGCAGCGCCCGGGACAGGGCCCTACATACGCAGTATTTT. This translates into CASSARDRALHTQYF. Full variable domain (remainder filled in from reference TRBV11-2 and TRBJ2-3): EAGVAQSPRYKIIEKRQSVAFWCNPISGHATLYWYQQILGQGPKLLIQFQNNGVVDDSQLPKDRFSAERLKGVDSTLKIQPAKLEDSAVYLCASSARDRALHTQYFGPGTRLTVL.

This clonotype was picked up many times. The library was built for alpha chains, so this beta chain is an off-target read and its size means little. CDR3 loop: CASSQEGNSPEAFF. The CDR3 nucleotides are TGTGCCAGCAGCCAAGAAGGGAATTCCCCTGAAGCTTTCTTT. This rearrangement joins TRBV4-2 to TRBJ1-1; D gene unclear. V lost 0 bases, J lost 6 bases, and 11 bases lay in between. This CDR3 spans 14 amino acids. The germline CDR1 and CDR2 sequences are LGHNA and YNFKEQ.

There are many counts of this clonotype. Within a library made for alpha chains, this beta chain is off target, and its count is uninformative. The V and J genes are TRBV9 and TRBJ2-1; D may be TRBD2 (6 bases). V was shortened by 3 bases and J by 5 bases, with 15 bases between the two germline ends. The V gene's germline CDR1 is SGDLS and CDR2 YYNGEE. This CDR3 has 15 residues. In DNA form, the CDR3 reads TGTGCCAGCAGCGCTCATCCCGGGGGAAACAATGAGCAGTTCTTC. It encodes CASSAHPGGNNEQFF.

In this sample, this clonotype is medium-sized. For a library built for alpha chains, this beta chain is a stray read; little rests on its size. The CDR3 loop is CASSLTESYEQYF. The DNA of the CDR3 is TGTGCCAGCAGCTTAACGGAATCCTACGAGCAGTACTTC. The chain couples TRBV11-2 to TRBJ2-7, with D unresolved. Germline assignment: CDR1 SGHAT and CDR2 FQNNGV. There are 13 residues in the CDR3. V lost 2 bases, J lost 1 base, and 6 bases lay in between.

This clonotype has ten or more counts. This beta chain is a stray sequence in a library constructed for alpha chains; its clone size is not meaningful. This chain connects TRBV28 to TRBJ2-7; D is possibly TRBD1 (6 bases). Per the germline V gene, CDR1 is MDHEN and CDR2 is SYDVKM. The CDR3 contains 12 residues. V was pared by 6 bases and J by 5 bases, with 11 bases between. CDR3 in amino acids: CASRNRVHEQYF. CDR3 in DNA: TGTGCCAGCAGAAACAGGGTACACGAGCAGTACTTC.

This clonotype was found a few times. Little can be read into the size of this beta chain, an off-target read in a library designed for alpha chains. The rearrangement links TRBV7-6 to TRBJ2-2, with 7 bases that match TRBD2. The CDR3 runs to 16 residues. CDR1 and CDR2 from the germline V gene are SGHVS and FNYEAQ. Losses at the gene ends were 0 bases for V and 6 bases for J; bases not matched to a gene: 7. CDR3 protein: CASSLAGAGDAGELFF. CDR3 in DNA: TGTGCCAGCAGCTTAGCTGGCGCGGGAGACGCCGGGGAGCTGTTTTTT.

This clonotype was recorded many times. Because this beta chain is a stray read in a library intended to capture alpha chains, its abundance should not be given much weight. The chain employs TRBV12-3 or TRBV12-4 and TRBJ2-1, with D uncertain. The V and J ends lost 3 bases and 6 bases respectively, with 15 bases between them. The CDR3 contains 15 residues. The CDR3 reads CASSLIQDRRNEQFF. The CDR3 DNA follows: TGTGCCAGCAGTTTGATCCAGGATCGCCGCAATGAGCAGTTCTTC.

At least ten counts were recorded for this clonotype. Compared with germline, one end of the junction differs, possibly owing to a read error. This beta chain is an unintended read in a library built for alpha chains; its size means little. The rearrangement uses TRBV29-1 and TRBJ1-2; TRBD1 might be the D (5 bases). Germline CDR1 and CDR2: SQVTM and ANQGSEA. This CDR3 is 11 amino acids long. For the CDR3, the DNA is TGCAGCGTTTTAAGGGACTACGGCTACACCTTC. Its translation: CSVLRDYGYTF.

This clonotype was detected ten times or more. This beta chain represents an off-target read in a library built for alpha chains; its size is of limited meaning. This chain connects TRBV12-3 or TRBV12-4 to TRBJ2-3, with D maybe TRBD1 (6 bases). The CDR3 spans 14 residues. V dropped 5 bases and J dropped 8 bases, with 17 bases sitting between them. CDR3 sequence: CASSRDRSGPTQYF. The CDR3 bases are TGTGCCAGCAGTCGTGACAGGTCCGGTCCTACGCAGTATTTT.

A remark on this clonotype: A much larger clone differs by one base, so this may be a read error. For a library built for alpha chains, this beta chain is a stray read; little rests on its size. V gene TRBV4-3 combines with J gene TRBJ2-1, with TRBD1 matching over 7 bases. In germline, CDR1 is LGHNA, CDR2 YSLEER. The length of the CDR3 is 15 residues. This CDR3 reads CTSSQGPGQSNEQFF. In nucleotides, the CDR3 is TGCACCAGCAGCCAAGGACCGGGACAGTCAAATGAGCAGTTCTTC.

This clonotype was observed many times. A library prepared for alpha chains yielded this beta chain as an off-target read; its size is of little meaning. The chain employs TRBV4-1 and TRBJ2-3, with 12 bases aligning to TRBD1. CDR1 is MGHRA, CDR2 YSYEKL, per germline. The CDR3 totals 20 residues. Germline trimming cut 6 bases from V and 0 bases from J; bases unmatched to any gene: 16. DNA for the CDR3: TGCGCCAGCAGTCCGTCCGGGACAGGGGGCGGACAAACTAGCACAGATACGCAGTATTTT. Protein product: CASSPSGTGGGQTSTDTQYF.

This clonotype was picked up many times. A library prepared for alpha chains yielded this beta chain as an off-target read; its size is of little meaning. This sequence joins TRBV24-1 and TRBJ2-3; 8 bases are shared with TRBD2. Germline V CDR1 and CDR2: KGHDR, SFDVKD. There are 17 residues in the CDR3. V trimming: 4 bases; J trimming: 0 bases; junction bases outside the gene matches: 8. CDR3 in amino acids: CATSDGGGPLSTDTQYF. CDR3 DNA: TGTGCCACCAGTGACGGGGGGGGGCCGCTCAGCACAGATACGCAGTATTTT.

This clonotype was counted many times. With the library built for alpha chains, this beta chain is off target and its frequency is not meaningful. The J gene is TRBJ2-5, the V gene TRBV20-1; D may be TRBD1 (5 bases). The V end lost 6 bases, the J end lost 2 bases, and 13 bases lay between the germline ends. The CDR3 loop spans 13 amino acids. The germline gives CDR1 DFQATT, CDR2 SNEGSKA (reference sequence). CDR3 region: CSAHQGAQETQYF. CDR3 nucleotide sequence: TGCAGTGCCCATCAAGGGGCGCAAGAGACCCAGTACTTC.

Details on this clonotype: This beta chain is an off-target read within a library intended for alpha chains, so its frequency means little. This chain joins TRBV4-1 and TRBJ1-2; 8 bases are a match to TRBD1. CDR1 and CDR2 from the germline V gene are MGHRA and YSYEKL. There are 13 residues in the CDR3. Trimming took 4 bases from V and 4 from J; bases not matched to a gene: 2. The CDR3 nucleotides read TGCGCCAGCAGCCCGGACAGGGTCTATGGCTACACCTTC. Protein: CASSPDRVYGYTF.

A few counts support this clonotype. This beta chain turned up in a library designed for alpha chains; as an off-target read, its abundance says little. The CDR3 sequence: CASSMTAGTSLHTQYF. CDR3 coding DNA: TGTGCCAGCTCAATGACCGCCGGGACTAGCCTTCATACGCAGTATTTT. The chain links TRBV18 to TRBJ2-3; 9 nucleotides align to TRBD2. Germline assignment: CDR1 KGHSH and CDR2 LQKENI. The J segment lost 7 bases and the V segment lost 5 bases, leaving 13 bases of the junction unmatched. CDR3 length equals 16 residues.

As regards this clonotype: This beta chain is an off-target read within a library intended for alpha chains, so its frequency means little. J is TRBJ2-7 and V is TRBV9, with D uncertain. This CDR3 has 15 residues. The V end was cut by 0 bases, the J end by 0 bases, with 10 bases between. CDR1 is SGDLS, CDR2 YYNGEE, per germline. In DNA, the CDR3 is TGTGCCAGCAGCGTAGCTCCGGGTCACTCCTACGAGCAGTACTTC. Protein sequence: CASSVAPGHSYEQYF.

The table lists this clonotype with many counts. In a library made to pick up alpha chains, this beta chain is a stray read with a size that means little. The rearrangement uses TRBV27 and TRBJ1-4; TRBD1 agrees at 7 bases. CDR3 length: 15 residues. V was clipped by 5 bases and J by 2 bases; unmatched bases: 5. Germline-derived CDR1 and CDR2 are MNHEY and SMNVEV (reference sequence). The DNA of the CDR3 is TGTGCCAGCAGTCAGCCGGGACAGACTAATGAAAAACTGTTTTTT. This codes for CASSQPGQTNEKLFF.

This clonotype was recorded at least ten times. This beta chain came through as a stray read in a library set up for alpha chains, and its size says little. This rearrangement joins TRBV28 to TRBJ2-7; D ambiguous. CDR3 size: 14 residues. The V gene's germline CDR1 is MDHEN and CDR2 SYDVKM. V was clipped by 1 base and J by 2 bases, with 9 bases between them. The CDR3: CASSLLTLAYEQYF. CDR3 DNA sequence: TGTGCCAGCAGTTTATTGACCCTGGCCTACGAGCAGTACTTC.